Presented here are 18 T cell receptor beta chains from one specimen sequenced in a study of PD-1 blockade in classical Hodgkin lymphoma. Here immunoSEQ multiplex PCR was the method, and the copy in TCRdb shows in-frame clones only, minus some. The data show roughly 140,000 clones, approximately 80% seen once. Each patient experienced a relapse that followed autologous stem cell transplantation, and brentuximab vedotin exposure varied. The material was peripheral blood mononuclear cells (PBMCs), obtained before the second cycle of nivolumab. These receptors originate from a human donor with classical Hodgkin lymphoma.

The chain joins TRBV15 to TRBJ2-7; D remains ambiguous. V gave up 2 bases and J gave up 3 bases, with 8 bases separating them. CDR1 and CDR2 from the germline V gene are LNHNV and YYDKDF (reference sequence). CDR3 length: 13 amino acids. CDR3 protein: CATSRSLIYEQYF. CDR3 nucleotide sequence: TGTGCCACCAGCAGAAGCCTAATCTACGAGCAGTACTTC.

This chain joins TRBV7-9 and TRBJ1-3; TRBD1 matches 9 bases. CDR1 is SEHNR, CDR2 FQNEAQ, per germline (reference sequence). The CDR3 runs 16 residues. Germline trimming cut 2 bases from V and 2 bases from J; bases unmatched to any gene: 4. The chain's CDR3 is CASSLPGQGPGNTIYF. The CDR3 nucleotides are TGTGCCAGCAGCTTACCGGGACAGGGCCCTGGAAACACCATATATTTT.

The J gene is TRBJ2-7, the V gene TRBV10-3; TRBD1 aligns across 7 bases. The trim removed 6 bases at V and 0 bases at J, leaving 8 bases unmatched. Per germline, CDR1 ENHRY and CDR2 SYGVKD. This CDR3 comprises 15 residues. Here the CDR3 reads CAISNSDRNSYEQYF. The CDR3 region has the DNA TGTGCCATCAGCAACTCGGACAGGAACTCCTACGAGCAGTACTTC.

CDR3 DNA: TGTGCCAGCAGTTACCATGGGAACACTGAAGCTTTCTTT. Translation gives CASSYHGNTEAFF. This chain uses TRBV6-5 with TRBJ1-1; D is undetermined. The germline V gene encodes CDR1 MNHEY and CDR2 SVGAGI. V lost 2 bases to trimming and J lost 1 base, with 5 bases between them. This CDR3 is built from 13 residues.

This chain joins TRBV19 and TRBJ1-4; D remains unclear. This CDR3 region has 11 residues. Looked up from germline, CDR1 is LNHDA and CDR2 is SQIVND (reference sequence). The V gene lost 7 bases and the J gene lost 4 bases, with 4 bases spanning the gap. For the CDR3, the DNA is TGTGCCAGTACCTTTAATGAAAAACTGTTTTTT. This translates into CASTFNEKLFF.

The chain uses TRBV10-1 and TRBJ2-7, with TRBD2 identical over 14 bases. Germline V gene lookup returns CDR1 WNHNN and CDR2 SYGVQD (reference sequence). This CDR3 spans 20 amino acids. V shed 3 bases, J shed 0 bases, and the junction held 13 bases outside the gene matches. The CDR3 DNA reads as TGCGCCAGCAGTGATACTGTGCCGGGACTAGCGGGGGTGACCTCCTACGAGCAGTACTTC. Protein product: CASSDTVPGLAGVTSYEQYF.

V usage is TRBV5-4 and J usage is TRBJ1-2; the D is unclear. This CDR3 has 14 amino acids. V was pared by 6 bases and J by 1 base, with 13 bases between. Germline V gene lookup returns CDR1 SGHNT and CDR2 YYREEE (reference sequence). CDR3 amino acids: CASTPFLGNYGYTF. CDR3 nucleotide sequence: TGTGCCAGCACCCCCTTTTTGGGTAACTATGGCTACACCTTC.

The chain is built from TRBV19 and TRBJ2-1; perhaps TRBD1 as D (6 bases). The CDR3 covers 14 residues. V was clipped by 7 bases and J by 8 bases, with 18 bases between them. Germline CDR1 LNHDA, CDR2 SQIVND (reference sequence). The CDR3 region has the DNA TGTGCCAGTACAATGGGAACAGGGTTGGATGAGCAGTTCTTC. Its translation is CASTMGTGLDEQFF.

Here the CDR3 reads CASSYDRGGGNTIYF. In nucleotides, the CDR3 is TGTGCCAGCAGCTACGACAGGGGTGGGGGAAACACCATATATTTT. The chain links TRBV6-6 to TRBJ1-3, with 8 bases that match TRBD1. The CDR3 loop spans 15 amino acids. Germline V gene data show CDR1 as MNHNY and CDR2 as SVGAGI (reference sequence). With 6 bases clipped from V and 4 bases from J, the junction kept 8 bases outside the gene matches.

The rearrangement joins TRBV10-3 to TRBJ2-1; TRBD1 matches at 8 bases. Per the germline V gene, CDR1 is ENHRY and CDR2 is SYGVKD. The CDR3 is 17 residues long. Losses at the gene ends were 2 bases for V and 2 bases for J; bases not matched to a gene: 8. The CDR3 protein is CAISEDPPQGAYNEQFF. The CDR3 nucleotides are TGTGCCATCAGTGAGGACCCCCCACAGGGGGCCTACAATGAGCAGTTCTTC.

The chain combines TRBV28 with TRBJ2-7; D unresolved. This CDR3 has 11 amino acids. CDR1 and CDR2 from the germline V gene are MDHEN and SYDVKM. Trimming left V 8 bases short and J 2 bases short, with 7 bases between. The CDR3 protein is CASGLTYEQYF. Written as DNA, the CDR3 is TGTGCCAGCGGCCTAACCTACGAGCAGTACTTC.

Concerning this clone: A far bigger clonotype differs at one base, so this is likely a read error. This chain links TRBV5-4 with TRBJ1-1, with TRBD1 matching over 8 bases. CDR1 is SGHNT and CDR2 is YYREEE in the germline V gene (reference sequence). CDR3 length equals 13 residues. V gave up 2 bases and J gave up 4 bases; unmatched junction bases: 1. Here the CDR3 DNA reads TGTGCCAGCAGCTTCGGACAGGGCACTGAAGCTTTCTTT. Protein product: CASSFGQGTEAFF.

The chain carries TRBV5-1 and TRBJ2-7, with 8 bases lining up with TRBD1. J lost 4 bases, V lost 0 bases, and 6 bases had no gene match. The CDR3 extends over 15 amino acids. Germline V gives CDR1 SGHRS, CDR2 YFSETQ. Here the CDR3 DNA reads TGCGCCAGCAGCTTGGGTGGACAGGGTCAGTACGAGCAGTACTTC. This encodes CASSLGGQGQYEQYF.

V is TRBV7-2 and J is TRBJ2-3; D uncertain. The germline V and J ends were trimmed by 5 bases and 8 bases, with 17 bases remaining between them. The CDR3 loop spans 14 amino acids. Germline values: CDR1 SGHTA, CDR2 FQGNSA. The CDR3 coding sequence is TGTGCCAGCAGCGCATTAGAGACCCCGGGTACGCAGTATTTT. Amino acid sequence: CASSALETPGTQYF. Full variable domain (missing parts from reference TRBV7-2 and TRBJ2-3): GAGVSQSPSNKVTEKGKDVELRCDPISGHTALYWYRQSLGQGLEFLIYFQGNSAPDKSGLPSDRFSAERTGGSVSTLTIQRTQQEDSAVYLCASSALETPGTQYFGPGTRLTVL.

This clone was counted a single time. The chain combines TRBV5-8 with TRBJ2-2, with D uncertain. The length of the CDR3 is 15 residues. Germline V gene lookup returns CDR1 SGHTS and CDR2 YDEGEE. Trimming took off 0 bases at V and 3 bases at J, with 9 bases between the two ends. CDR3 amino acids: CASSLGTAYTGELFF. The CDR3 nucleotides are TGTGCCAGCAGCTTGGGGACGGCCTACACCGGGGAGCTGTTTTTT.

The chain employs TRBV28 and TRBJ2-3, with TRBD1 identical over 8 bases. Germline V gene data show CDR1 as MDHEN and CDR2 as SYDVKM. V gave up 2 bases and J gave up 1 base; unmatched junction bases: 5. The CDR3 is 16 residues long. The CDR3 coding sequence is TGTGCCAGCAGTTTACCGACAGGGGCGGGCACAGATACGCAGTATTTT. Protein product: CASSLPTGAGTDTQYF. Full variable domain (remainder filled in from reference TRBV28 and TRBJ2-3): DVKVTQSSRYLVKRTGEKVFLECVQDMDHENMFWYRQDPGLGLRLIYFSYDVKMKEKGDIPEGYSVSREKKERFSLILESASTNQTSMYLCASSLPTGAGTDTQYFGPGTRLTVL.

This rearrangement joins TRBV7-2 to TRBJ1-4, with a weak D call TRBD1 (5 bases). Per germline, CDR1 SGHTA and CDR2 FQGNSA. CDR3 length equals 15 residues. Trimming pared 1 base from V and 4 bases from J, leaving 10 bases between. This chain's CDR3 is CASSLGGSLNEKLFF. The CDR3 DNA reads as TGTGCCAGCAGCTTAGGGGGCAGCCTTAATGAAAAACTGTTTTTT. The full variable domain, its missing parts supplied by reference TRBV7-2 and TRBJ1-4, is GAGVSQSPSNKVTEKGKDVELRCDPISGHTALYWYRQSLGQGLEFLIYFQGNSAPDKSGLPSDRFSAERTGGSVSTLTIQRTQQEDSAVYLCASSLGGSLNEKLFFGSGTQLSVL.

The chain is built from TRBV5-1 and TRBJ2-4, with D perhaps being TRBD1 or TRBD2 (6 bases each). The germline CDR1 and CDR2 sequences are SGHRS and YFSETQ. Between the trimmed V and J ends, which lost 1 base and 2 bases, there was a span of 13 bases. This CDR3 comprises 16 residues. CDR3 sequence (DNA): TGCGCCAGCAGCTTGAACGGGGGCGCAACCAAAAACATTCAGTACTTC. Amino acids: CASSLNGGATKNIQYF.